Included here is one T cell receptor (beta chain) sequence, with context. Its antigen is currently unknown. This record belongs to a study of response to subunit inactivated influenza vaccine. MiXCR was run by TCRdb on the RT-PCR reads, yielding one entry per CDR3 protein. In the table there are approximately 490,000 distinct CDR3 sequences, more than 7% of which are singletons. The CDR3 spans 14 residues. V was trimmed by 6 bases and J by 2 bases, leaving 13 bases between them. General study results and limits: That few new T cells are recruited by each seasonal influenza vaccination was the authors' suggestion.

The rearrangement uses TRBV12-3 or TRBV12-4 and TRBJ1-2; TRBD1 might be the D (6 bases). This material consisted of PBMCs from blood, taken less than 30 months after vaccination. The sequence came from a man between 50 and 70 years old who received an inactivated influenza vaccine. The CDR3 region is CASSKHDRNYGYTF. In DNA, the CDR3 is TGTGCCAGCAGCAAACATGACAGGAACTATGGCTACACCTTC.